Below are 27 T cell receptor beta chains sequenced from a single sample in a study of early T cells in non-severe SARS-CoV-2 infection. In TCRdb, the 5' RACE reads were re-called with MiXCR into one record per CDR3 protein. There are under 65,000 distinct CDR3 sequences in the sample; around 12% occur only once, and 1.2% to 1.5% lies in the top ten. Sequenced input: whole blood. These receptors originate from an adult who was a healthcare worker with PCR-confirmed SARS-CoV-2 infection or an uninfected control (not recorded which).

V and J are TRBV6-2 or TRBV6-3 and TRBJ2-3; possibly TRBD1 for D (6 bases). This CDR3 is built from 15 residues. Germline CDR1 MNHEY, CDR2 SVGEGT. The V end was cut by 6 bases, the J end by 5 bases, with 18 bases between. The CDR3 protein is CASSQTGHRGDTQYF. Here the CDR3 DNA reads TGTGCCAGCAGCCAGACAGGACATAGAGGAGATACGCAGTATTTT.

This clonotype has ten or more counts. The V and J genes are TRBV6-2 or TRBV6-3 and TRBJ1-5; no clear D. In germline, CDR1 is MNHEY, CDR2 SVGEGT. V dropped 0 bases and J dropped 3 bases, with 12 bases sitting between them. This CDR3 region has 16 residues. CDR3 sequence reads: CASSYSLSGINQPQHF. In DNA, the CDR3 is TGTGCCAGCAGTTACTCTCTTTCAGGTATCAATCAGCCCCAGCATTTT.

This clonotype was seen at least ten times. The genes are TRBV20-1 and TRBJ2-1, with 8 bases matching TRBD2. CDR3 length equals 16 residues. The germline V gene encodes CDR1 DFQATT and CDR2 SNEGSKA (reference sequence). V trimming: 0 bases; J trimming: 1 base; junction bases outside the gene matches: 5. The CDR3 DNA is TGCAGTGCTAGAGATTCGGGAGGGACTTCCTACAATGAGCAGTTCTTC. It specifies CSARDSGGTSYNEQFF.

This clonotype occurred many times. The chain couples TRBV20-1 to TRBJ1-5, with 9 bases matching TRBD1. The germline CDR1 and CDR2 sequences are DFQATT and SNEGSKA (reference sequence). The CDR3 has 12 residues. This chain's CDR3 is CSGTGPNQPQHF. The CDR3 DNA is TGCAGCGGGACAGGGCCAAATCAGCCCCAGCATTTT.

This chain links TRBV5-1 with TRBJ1-3; no firm D call. The germline V gene encodes CDR1 SGHRS and CDR2 YFSETQ. With 4 bases removed from V and 2 bases from J, the gap between germline ends came to 13 bases. The CDR3 loop spans 15 amino acids. CDR3 sequence reads: CASSPTLGTGNTIYF. The CDR3 region has the DNA TGCGCCAGCAGCCCCACCCTCGGGACTGGAAACACCATATATTTT. Based on the CDR3 plus reference TRBV5-1 and TRBJ1-3, the full variable domain is KAGVTQTPRYLIKTRGQQVTLSCSPISGHRSVSWYQQTPGQGLQFLFEYFSETQRNKGNFPGRFSGRQFSNSRSEMNVSTLELGDSALYLCASSPTLGTGNTIYFGEGSWLTVV.

V usage is TRBV5-4 and J usage is TRBJ2-1, with 11 bases fitting TRBD2. Germline V CDR1 and CDR2: SGHNT, YYREEE (reference sequence). With 4 bases clipped from V and 2 bases from J, the junction kept 11 bases outside the gene matches. This CDR3 spans 18 amino acids. The CDR3 region is CASSPQALLAGAYNEQFF. CDR3 nucleotide sequence: TGTGCCAGCAGCCCGCAAGCGCTACTAGCGGGGGCCTACAATGAGCAGTTCTTC.

This clonotype was found a few times. The chain uses TRBV9 and TRBJ2-6; no definite D call. V was trimmed by 2 bases and J by 2 bases, leaving 5 bases between them. Germline V gene lookup returns CDR1 SGDLS and CDR2 YYNGEE. This CDR3 has 14 amino acids. CDR3 DNA: TGTGCCAGCAGCGTTTATGCTGGGGCCAACGTCCTGACTTTC. Translated, it gives CASSVYAGANVLTF.

The table lists this clonotype with a few counts. This sequence joins TRBV7-6 and TRBJ2-2, with D perhaps being TRBD1 or TRBD2 (5 bases each). CDR1 and CDR2 from the germline V gene are SGHVS and FNYEAQ. Trimming took off 6 bases at V and 5 bases at J, with 10 bases between the two ends. The CDR3 covers 13 residues. The CDR3 is CASSGWGTGELFF. In DNA form, the CDR3 reads TGTGCCAGCAGTGGGTGGGGGACCGGGGAGCTGTTTTTT.

This clonotype was detected a few times. The chain joins TRBV2 to TRBJ2-5; 10 nucleotides align to TRBD2. This CDR3 spans 17 amino acids. J lost 2 bases, V lost 5 bases, and 11 bases had no gene match. Germline loops: CDR1 SNHLY, CDR2 FYNNEI. The CDR3 loop is CASSPPSTSGFQETQYF. Here the CDR3 DNA reads TGTGCCAGCAGTCCTCCGTCGACTAGCGGGTTTCAAGAGACCCAGTACTTC. Together with reference TRBV2 and TRBJ2-5, the CDR3 gives the full variable domain: EPEVTQTPSHQVTQMGQEVILRCVPISNHLYFYWYRQILGQKVEFLVSFYNNEISEKSEIFDDQFSVERPDGSNFTLKIRSTKLEDSAMYFCASSPPSTSGFQETQYFGPGTRLLVL.

V is TRBV20-1 and J is TRBJ2-1; 9 bases are a match to TRBD1. The CDR3 spans 15 residues. Germline CDR1 and CDR2: DFQATT and SNEGSKA (reference sequence). V lost 0 bases, J lost 6 bases, and 6 bases stayed unmatched. The CDR3 sequence: CSARDPGTGRNEQFF. CDR3 DNA: TGCAGTGCTAGAGATCCTGGGACAGGGCGCAATGAGCAGTTCTTC.

This clonotype was observed at least ten times. The V call is TRBV20-1, the J call TRBJ2-3; 12 bases map to TRBD2. Germline loops: CDR1 DFQATT, CDR2 SNEGSKA (reference sequence). The V and J ends lost 2 bases and 5 bases, in that order; junction bases with no gene match: 8. CDR3 length: 16 residues. The CDR3 loop is CSARSFLAGGRDTQYF. The CDR3 nucleotides read TGCAGTGCTAGATCTTTCCTAGCGGGGGGGCGAGATACGCAGTATTTT.

This clonotype was counted between two and nine times. This chain joins TRBV29-1 and TRBJ2-7, with D tentatively TRBD1 (6 bases). CDR1 and CDR2 from the germline V gene are SQVTM and ANQGSEA. CDR3 length: 12 residues. V dropped 6 bases and J dropped 4 bases, with 13 bases sitting between them. CDR3 in amino acids: CSVVYTGYEQYF. The CDR3 DNA reads TGCAGCGTGGTTTATACAGGGTACGAGCAGTACTTC.

The chain links TRBV30 to TRBJ1-1, with D unclear. The ends were cut back, 3 bases at V and 0 bases at J, with 11 bases in the middle. The CDR3 spans 14 residues. Germline V gene sequence: CDR1 GTSNPN, CDR2 SVGIG (reference sequence). The CDR3 here is CAWRRSSLNTEAFF. CDR3 nucleotides: TGTGCCTGGAGGAGATCCAGCCTGAACACTGAAGCTTTCTTT.

The rearrangement joins TRBV11-2 to TRBJ2-2; the D gene is possibly TRBD2 (6 bases). Trimming removed 3 bases from V and 4 bases from J, with 12 bases in between. The germline V gene has CDR1 SGHAT and CDR2 FQNNGV. The CDR3 totals 15 residues. The CDR3 DNA reads as TGTGCCAGCAGCTTCGGTCAAGCGGGCACCGGGGAGCTGTTTTTT. This translates into CASSFGQAGTGELFF.

This clonotype was found many times. CDR3 sequence reads: CASSQSAGANQPQHF. For the CDR3, the DNA is TGTGCCAGCAGCCAAAGCGCAGGGGCCAATCAGCCCCAGCATTTT. The chain carries TRBV6-1 and TRBJ1-5; D is possibly TRBD1 (6 bases). Germline-derived CDR1 and CDR2 are MNHNS and SASEGT. V was cut by 6 bases and J by 3 bases, with 15 bases left in between. The CDR3 is 15 residues long.

Only a few counts were recorded for this clonotype. The chain carries TRBV21-1 and TRBJ1-1. TRBV21-1 is a documented pseudogene. This CDR3 has 17 amino acids. This CDR3 is CASSKRGGTWGVTEAFF. The CDR3 DNA follows: TGTGCCAGCAGCAAACGGGGAGGAACGTGGGGTGTAACTGAAGCTTTCTTT.

The rearrangement joins TRBV7-9 to TRBJ1-1, with D possibly matching TRBD1 (5 bases). Deletions cut 6 bases from V and 5 bases from J, with 7 bases between. The CDR3 loop spans 11 amino acids. The V gene's germline CDR1 is SEHNR and CDR2 FQNEAQ (reference sequence). The CDR3 is CASREGTEAFF. DNA for the CDR3: TGTGCCAGCAGGGAGGGGACTGAAGCTTTCTTT.

V is TRBV12-3 or TRBV12-4 and J is TRBJ1-2; 8 bases line up with TRBD1. The V segment lost 6 bases and the J segment 4 bases; nucleotides outside the gene matches: 16. The CDR3 is made up of 17 amino acids. In DNA form, the CDR3 reads TGTGCCAGCAGCCGAGGACAGGGCAGGGTGGCCCGCTATGGCTACACCTTC. It is translated as CASSRGQGRVARYGYTF.

This clonotype occurred many times. The chain joins TRBV7-6 to TRBJ2-5, with D possibly being TRBD2 (7 bases). Trimming took off 1 base at V and 4 bases at J, with 16 bases between the two ends. The CDR3 extends over 16 amino acids. CDR1 is SGHVS and CDR2 is FNYEAQ in the germline V gene. The CDR3 protein is CASSLEGDTGGETQYF. CDR3 DNA sequence: TGTGCCAGCAGCTTAGAGGGGGACACGGGAGGAGAGACCCAGTACTTC.

This clonotype was counted only a few times. The V and J genes are TRBV20-1 and TRBJ2-1, with 10 bases lining up with TRBD1. This CDR3 has 15 amino acids. Trimming took 3 bases from V and 8 from J; bases not matched to a gene: 10. CDR1 and CDR2 (germline): DFQATT, SNEGSKA (reference sequence). The CDR3 region is CSARNPGQGTDEQFF. CDR3 DNA: TGCAGTGCTAGGAATCCGGGACAGGGGACCGATGAGCAGTTCTTC.

This clonotype was seen a few times. V usage is TRBV7-9 and J usage is TRBJ1-1, with a weak D call TRBD1 (5 bases). The germline V gene encodes CDR1 SEHNR and CDR2 FQNEAQ (reference sequence). The germline V and J ends were trimmed by 1 base and 1 base, with 10 bases remaining between them. The CDR3 is 15 residues long. CDR3 coding DNA: TGTGCCAGCAGCTTAGGGTGGGGCGAGAACACTGAAGCTTTCTTT. This encodes CASSLGWGENTEAFF.

This clonotype was counted a few times. The CDR3 DNA reads as TGTGCCAGCACCCAAAGGACGACGAGGGGAGGCGAGCAGTACTTC. It is translated as CASTQRTTRGGEQYF. The chain combines TRBV12-3 or TRBV12-4 with TRBJ2-7, with a possible D match to TRBD2 (6 bases). CDR3 length: 15 residues. The V end was cut by 7 bases, the J end by 6 bases, with 22 bases between.

The chain carries TRBV2 and TRBJ2-7, with D maybe TRBD1 (5 bases). Germline CDR1 SNHLY, CDR2 FYNNEI. CDR3 size: 12 residues. The V and J ends lost 6 bases and 2 bases respectively, with 8 bases between them. The CDR3 region has the DNA TGTGCCAGCAGACGGACAACCTACGAGCAGTACTTC. Protein: CASRRTTYEQYF.

CDR3 nucleotides: TGCAGTGCTACAGGGACTAGCGGTGTCGATACGCAGTATTTT. Its protein is CSATGTSGVDTQYF. The chain is built from TRBV20-1 and TRBJ2-3; 11 bases align to TRBD2. Looked up from germline, CDR1 is DFQATT and CDR2 is SNEGSKA (reference sequence). The CDR3 extends over 14 amino acids. V dropped 4 bases and J dropped 6; count of bases not matched to a gene: 6.

This chain connects TRBV7-2 to TRBJ2-1; D uncertain. V was trimmed by 4 bases and J by 3 bases, leaving 19 bases between them. Germline V gene lookup returns CDR1 SGHTA and CDR2 FQGNSA. The CDR3 is made up of 17 amino acids. CDR3 sequence: CASSSFPLGGLYNEQFF. In DNA form, the CDR3 reads TGTGCCAGCAGCTCTTTCCCCCTCGGCGGCCTCTACAATGAGCAGTTCTTC. Full variable domain (rest looked up from reference TRBV7-2 and TRBJ2-1): GAGVSQSPSNKVTEKGKDVELRCDPISGHTALYWYRQSLGQGLEFLIYFQGNSAPDKSGLPSDRFSAERTGGSVSTLTIQRTQQEDSAVYLCASSSFPLGGLYNEQFFGPGTRLTVL.

For this clonotype: An end of the junction does not agree with germline; a read error may underlie this. The chain employs TRBV7-2 and TRBJ1-1, with D unclear. The CDR3 runs to 13 residues. Per germline, CDR1 SGHTA and CDR2 FQGNSA. The CDR3 nucleotides read TGTGCCAGCAGCTTAACGAGGAACACTGAAGTTTTCTTT. Its translation is CASSLTRNTEVFF.

This clonotype was seen a handful of times. The chain combines TRBV4-1 with TRBJ1-1, with a possible D match to TRBD1 (5 bases). Trimming removed 0 bases at V and 1 base at J, with 9 bases between. There are 15 residues in the CDR3. CDR1 MGHRA and CDR2 YSYEKL come from the germline V gene. The CDR3 reads CASSQETVRNTEAFF. CDR3 in DNA: TGCGCCAGCAGCCAAGAGACAGTTAGGAACACTGAAGCTTTCTTT.